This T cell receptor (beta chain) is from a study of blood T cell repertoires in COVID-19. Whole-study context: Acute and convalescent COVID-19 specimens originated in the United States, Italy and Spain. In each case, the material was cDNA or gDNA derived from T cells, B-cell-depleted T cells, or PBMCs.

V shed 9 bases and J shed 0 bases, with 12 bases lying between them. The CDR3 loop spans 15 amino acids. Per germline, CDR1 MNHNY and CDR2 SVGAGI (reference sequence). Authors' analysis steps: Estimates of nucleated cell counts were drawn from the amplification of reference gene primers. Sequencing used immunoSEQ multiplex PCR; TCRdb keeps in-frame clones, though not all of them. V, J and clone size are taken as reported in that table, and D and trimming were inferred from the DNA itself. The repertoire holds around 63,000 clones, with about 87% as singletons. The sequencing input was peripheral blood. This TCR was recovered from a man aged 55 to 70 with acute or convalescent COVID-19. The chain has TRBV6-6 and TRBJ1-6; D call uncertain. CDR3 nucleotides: TGTGCCAGGCGGCCCGACGGCTCCTATAATTCACCCCTCCACTTT. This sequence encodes CARRPDGSYNSPLHF.